The 17 T cell receptor beta chains given below trace back to one sample, sequenced in a study of blood T cell repertoires in COVID-19. The protocol was immunoSEQ multiplex PCR, while the TCRdb copy is restricted to in-frame clones and leaves out a portion. This sample yields tens of thousands of clones, of which 88% are seen a single time; approximately 7.7% belongs to the top ten. The sample consisted of peripheral blood. All receptors come from a woman aged 50 to 60 with active COVID-19.

The V gene is TRBV3-1 (or the pseudogene TRBV3-2), the J gene TRBJ2-1, with D unresolved. Germline V CDR1 and CDR2: LGHDT, YNNKEL (reference sequence). The CDR3 length is 14 residues. Trimming left V 4 bases short and J 5 bases short, with 12 bases between. In DNA, the CDR3 is TGTGCCAGCAGCCGCTCAGCGAACCACAATGAGCAGTTCTTC. Its translation is CASSRSANHNEQFF.

V is TRBV6-5 and J is TRBJ2-5, with D unresolved. V was cut by 5 bases and J by 5 bases, with 12 bases left in between. Germline CDR1 is MNHEY and CDR2 is SVGAGI. The CDR3 loop spans 13 amino acids. The CDR3 DNA sequence: TGTGCCAGCAGTCGTGCGGTCTGGGAGACCCAGTACTTC. This translates into CASSRAVWETQYF.

The V gene is TRBV18, the J gene TRBJ1-2; possibly TRBD1 for D (6 bases). CDR1 KGHSH and CDR2 LQKENI come from the germline V gene. V lost 2 bases to trimming and J lost 4 bases, with 17 bases between them. The CDR3 consists of 16 residues. CDR3 sequence reads: CASSPTGGGAGYGYTF. DNA of the CDR3: TGTGCCAGCTCACCAACGGGGGGCGGAGCAGGCTATGGCTACACCTTC.

In its sample, this clone is medium-sized. The chain carries TRBV19 and TRBJ2-1, with TRBD1 matching over 7 bases. Germline CDR1 LNHDA, CDR2 SQIVND (reference sequence). This CDR3 is built from 15 residues. With V trimmed by 3 bases and J by 1 base, 3 bases remained unmatched. The CDR3 region is CASSISGQSYNEQFF. The CDR3 nucleotides are TGTGCCAGTAGTATCTCGGGACAGTCCTACAATGAGCAGTTCTTC.

This chain connects TRBV19 to TRBJ2-3; 7 bases align to TRBD1. Trimming removed 4 bases from V and 5 bases from J; junction bases left unmatched: 9. There are 15 residues in the CDR3. Looked up from germline, CDR1 is LNHDA and CDR2 is SQIVND (reference sequence). In nucleotides, the CDR3 is TGTGCCAGTAGTACTCCGAAAGGGGGCATAGATACGCAGTATTTT. Its translation: CASSTPKGGIDTQYF. The variable domain in full, with the rest retrieved from reference TRBV19 and TRBJ2-3, is DGGITQSPKYLFRKEGQNVTLSCEQNLNHDAMYWYRQDPGQGLRLIYYSQIVNDFQKGDIAEGYSVSREKKESFPLTVTSAQKNPTAFYLCASSTPKGGIDTQYFGPGTRLTVL.

The rearrangement uses TRBV10-3 and TRBJ1-1; no clear D gene. In germline, CDR1 is ENHRY, CDR2 SYGVKD. The CDR3 contains 14 residues. V lost 3 bases and J 3 bases, leaving 11 bases between the germline ends. This chain's CDR3 is CAISDGVFDTEAFF. The CDR3 DNA follows: TGTGCCATCAGTGATGGAGTCTTCGACACTGAAGCTTTCTTT.

The V call is TRBV4-2, the J call TRBJ2-2; 9 nucleotides match TRBD1. The CDR3 length is 16 residues. Losses at the gene ends were 5 bases for V and 6 bases for J; bases not matched to a gene: 10. CDR1 and CDR2 from the germline V gene are LGHNA and YNFKEQ. This CDR3 reads CASSVGDRVSSGELFF. CDR3 in DNA: TGTGCCAGCAGCGTCGGGGACAGGGTTTCTTCCGGGGAGCTGTTTTTT.

This sequence joins TRBV15 and TRBJ2-7; 7 nucleotides align to TRBD2. CDR1 LNHNV and CDR2 YYDKDF come from the germline V gene (reference sequence). This CDR3 has 15 amino acids. The V segment lost 0 bases and the J segment 4 bases; nucleotides outside the gene matches: 6. The CDR3 protein is CATSRDLAETYEQYF. For the CDR3, the DNA is TGTGCCACCAGCAGAGATCTAGCGGAGACTTACGAGCAGTACTTC.

The J gene is TRBJ2-5, the V gene TRBV3-1 (or the pseudogene TRBV3-2); TRBD2 matches 8 bases. This CDR3 spans 16 amino acids. CDR1 is LGHDT, CDR2 YNNKEL, per germline (reference sequence). After removal of 3 bases from V and 5 bases from J, the junction contained 11 bases not matched to a gene. The CDR3, as DNA: TGTGCCAGCAGCCACTATGCGGGAGGCGGTTGGGAGACCCAGTACTTC. This codes for CASSHYAGGGWETQYF.

The chain employs TRBV18 and TRBJ1-2; a possible D gene is TRBD1 (5 bases). Trimming stripped 8 bases from V and 10 bases from J, with 20 bases between. The CDR3 extends over 13 amino acids. Germline V gives CDR1 KGHSH, CDR2 LQKENI. As DNA, the CDR3 is TGTGCCAGCACATATTATTCAGGGAAGGACTACACCTTC. It encodes CASTYYSGKDYTF.

In DNA form, the CDR3 reads TGTGCCACACGGACAGACTCTATGGACACTGAAGCTTTCTTT. This sequence encodes CATRTDSMDTEAFF. The gene calls are TRBV2 and TRBJ1-1; a possible D gene is TRBD1 (6 bases). V lost 10 bases to trimming and J lost 3 bases, with 18 bases between them. Germline assignment: CDR1 SNHLY and CDR2 FYNNEI. CDR3 length: 14 residues.

This rearrangement joins TRBV28 to TRBJ2-1, with TRBD2 as a possible D gene (5 bases). This CDR3 has 12 residues. The V gene's germline CDR1 is MDHEN and CDR2 SYDVKM. V gave up 4 bases and J gave up 9 bases, with 10 bases separating them. CDR3 protein: CASSSPGFEQFF. The CDR3 region has the DNA TGTGCCAGCAGTTCCCCGGGGTTTGAGCAGTTCTTC.

V and J are TRBV7-9 and TRBJ2-7; 8 nucleotides match TRBD2. CDR3 length: 14 amino acids. J was trimmed by 4 bases and V by 4 bases; bases with no gene match: 6. Germline CDR1 and CDR2: SEHNR and FQNEAQ (reference sequence). DNA of the CDR3: TGTGCCAGCAGCTCCGGGACTAGGGAGTACGAGCAGTACTTC. Protein: CASSSGTREYEQYF.

The chain joins TRBV7-3 to TRBJ2-3, with D maybe TRBD1 (5 bases). The germline V and J ends were trimmed by 5 bases and 8 bases, with 17 bases remaining between them. The CDR3 is made up of 14 amino acids. Germline V gene data show CDR1 as SGHTA and CDR2 as FQGTGA. CDR3 DNA sequence: TGTGCCAGCAGCATAGACAGAGAAAGTCGTACGCAGTATTTT. Its translation is CASSIDRESRTQYF.

J is TRBJ2-1 and V is TRBV12-5, with 9 bases fitting TRBD2. The junction had 7 bases not matched to a gene; V was cut back by 0 bases and J by 7 bases. The CDR3 is made up of 16 amino acids. From germline, CDR1 is LGHNT and CDR2 FRNRAP. CDR3 loop: CASGLVGAGGRNEQFF. The DNA for the CDR3 is TGTGCTAGTGGTTTGGTAGGAGCGGGAGGTAGAAATGAGCAGTTCTTC.

The chain has TRBV5-1 and TRBJ2-7; 9 nucleotides line up with TRBD2. V lost 3 bases, J lost 1 base, and 5 bases stayed unmatched. Germline CDR1 reads SGHRS; CDR2 reads YFSETQ. CDR3 length: 15 amino acids. The CDR3 DNA reads TGCGCCAGCAGCTCCACTAGCGGGCCATCCTACGAGCAGTACTTC. It specifies CASSSTSGPSYEQYF.

The chain uses TRBV6-5 and TRBJ2-7; 7 bases map to TRBD2. This CDR3 spans 14 amino acids. Germline V gives CDR1 MNHEY, CDR2 SVGAGI. Trimming cost V 6 bases and J 5 bases; bases outside gene matches: 10. CDR3 sequence: CASRRGSLTDEQYF. CDR3 bases: TGTGCCAGCAGGCGCGGGAGTCTGACTGACGAGCAGTACTTC.